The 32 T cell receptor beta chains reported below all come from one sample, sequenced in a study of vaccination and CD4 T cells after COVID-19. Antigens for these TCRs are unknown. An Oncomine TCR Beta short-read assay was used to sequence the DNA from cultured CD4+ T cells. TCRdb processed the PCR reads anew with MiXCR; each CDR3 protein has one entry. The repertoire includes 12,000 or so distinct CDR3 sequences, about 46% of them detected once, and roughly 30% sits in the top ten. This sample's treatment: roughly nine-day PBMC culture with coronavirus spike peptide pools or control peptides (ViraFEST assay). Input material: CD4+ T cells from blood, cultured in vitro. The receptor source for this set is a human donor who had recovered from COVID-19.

The DNA of the CDR3 is TGCGCCAGCAGCTTGGAACGGGGAGGGACTGAAGCTTTCTTT. Residues: CASSLERGGTEAFF. The chain uses TRBV5-1 and TRBJ1-1; D gene unclear. The germline V gene has CDR1 SGHRS and CDR2 YFSETQ. This CDR3 has 14 residues. The V end lost 0 bases, the J end lost 5 bases, and 11 bases lay between the germline ends.

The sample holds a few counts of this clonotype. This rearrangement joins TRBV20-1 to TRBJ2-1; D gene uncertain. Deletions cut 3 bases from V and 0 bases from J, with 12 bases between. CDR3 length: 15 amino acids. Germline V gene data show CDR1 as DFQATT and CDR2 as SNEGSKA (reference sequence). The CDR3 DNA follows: TGCAGTGCTAGTAGGTGGGAAAGCTCCTACAATGAGCAGTTCTTC. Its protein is CSASRWESSYNEQFF.

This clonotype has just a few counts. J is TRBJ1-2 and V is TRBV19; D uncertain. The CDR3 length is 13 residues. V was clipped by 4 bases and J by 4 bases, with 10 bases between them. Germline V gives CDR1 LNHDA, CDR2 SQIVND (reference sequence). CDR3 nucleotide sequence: TGTGCCAGTAGTACTAACGGATTCTATGGCTACACCTTC. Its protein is CASSTNGFYGYTF. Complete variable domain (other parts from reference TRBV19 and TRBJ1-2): DGGITQSPKYLFRKEGQNVTLSCEQNLNHDAMYWYRQDPGQGLRLIYYSQIVNDFQKGDIAEGYSVSREKKESFPLTVTSAQKNPTAFYLCASSTNGFYGYTFGSGTRLTVV.

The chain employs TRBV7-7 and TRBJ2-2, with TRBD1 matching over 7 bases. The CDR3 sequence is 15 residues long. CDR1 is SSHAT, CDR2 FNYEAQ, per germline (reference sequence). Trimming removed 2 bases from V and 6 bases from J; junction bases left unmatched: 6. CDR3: CASSLQTGAAGELFF. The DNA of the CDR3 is TGTGCCAGCAGCTTACAAACAGGGGCGGCCGGGGAGCTGTTTTTT.

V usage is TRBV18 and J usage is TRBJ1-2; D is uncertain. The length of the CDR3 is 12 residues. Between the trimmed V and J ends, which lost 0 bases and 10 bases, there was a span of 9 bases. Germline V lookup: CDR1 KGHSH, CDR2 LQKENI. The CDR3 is CASSPPGIAYTF. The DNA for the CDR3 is TGTGCCAGCTCACCACCCGGGATCGCCTACACCTTC.

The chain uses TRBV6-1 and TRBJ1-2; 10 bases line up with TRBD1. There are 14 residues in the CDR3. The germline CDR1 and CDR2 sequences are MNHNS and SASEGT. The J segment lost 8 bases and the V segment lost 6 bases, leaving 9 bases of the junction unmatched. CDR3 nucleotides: TGTGCCAGCAGACGCCGGGACAGGGGTGGAGGCTACACCTTC. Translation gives CASRRRDRGGGYTF.

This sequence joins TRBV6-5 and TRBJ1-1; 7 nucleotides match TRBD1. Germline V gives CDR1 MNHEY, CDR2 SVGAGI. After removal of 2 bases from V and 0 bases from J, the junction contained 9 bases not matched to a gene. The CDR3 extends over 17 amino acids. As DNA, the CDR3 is TGTGCCAGCAGTTACGGTTCCAGGGGGGCGTTGAACACTGAAGCTTTCTTT. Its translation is CASSYGSRGALNTEAFF.

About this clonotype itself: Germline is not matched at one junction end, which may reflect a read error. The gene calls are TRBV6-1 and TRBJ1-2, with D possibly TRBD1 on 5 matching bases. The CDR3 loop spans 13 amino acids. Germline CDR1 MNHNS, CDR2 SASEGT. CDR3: CASSPRDFNGCTF. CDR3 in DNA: TGTGCCAGCAGTCCCAGGGATTTTAATGGCTGCACCTTC.

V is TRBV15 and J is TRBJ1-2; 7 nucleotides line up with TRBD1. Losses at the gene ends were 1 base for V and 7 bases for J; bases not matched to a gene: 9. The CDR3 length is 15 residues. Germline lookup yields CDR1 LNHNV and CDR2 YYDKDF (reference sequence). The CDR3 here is CATSRVRQGTAGYTF. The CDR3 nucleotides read TGTGCCACCAGCAGAGTTCGACAGGGAACGGCTGGCTACACCTTC. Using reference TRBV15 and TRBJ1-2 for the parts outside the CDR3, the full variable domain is DAMVIQNPRYQVTQFGKPVTLSCSQTLNHNVMYWYQQKSSQAPKLLFHYYDKDFNNEADTPDNFQSRRPNTSFCFLDIRSPGLGDTAMYLCATSRVRQGTAGYTFGSGTRLTVV.

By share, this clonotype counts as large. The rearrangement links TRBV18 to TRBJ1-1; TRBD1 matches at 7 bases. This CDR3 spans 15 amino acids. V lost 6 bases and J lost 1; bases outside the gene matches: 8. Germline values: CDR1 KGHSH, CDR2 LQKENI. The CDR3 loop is CASSLEQGRNTEAFF. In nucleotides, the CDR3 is TGTGCCAGCTCCCTAGAACAGGGGCGGAACACTGAAGCTTTCTTT.

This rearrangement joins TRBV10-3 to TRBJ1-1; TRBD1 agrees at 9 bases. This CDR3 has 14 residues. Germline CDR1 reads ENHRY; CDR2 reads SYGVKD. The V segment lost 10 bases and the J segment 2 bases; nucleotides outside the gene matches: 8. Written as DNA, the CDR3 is TGTGCCACCTTAACAGGGGGCATTAACACTGAAGCTTTCTTT. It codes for CATLTGGINTEAFF.

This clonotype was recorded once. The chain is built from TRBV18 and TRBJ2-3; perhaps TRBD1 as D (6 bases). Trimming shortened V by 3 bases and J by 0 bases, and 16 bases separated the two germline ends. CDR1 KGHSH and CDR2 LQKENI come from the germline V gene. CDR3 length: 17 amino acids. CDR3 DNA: TGTGCCAGCTCACCGGCGACAGGATTTTCTAGCACAGATACGCAGTATTTT. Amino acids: CASSPATGFSSTDTQYF.

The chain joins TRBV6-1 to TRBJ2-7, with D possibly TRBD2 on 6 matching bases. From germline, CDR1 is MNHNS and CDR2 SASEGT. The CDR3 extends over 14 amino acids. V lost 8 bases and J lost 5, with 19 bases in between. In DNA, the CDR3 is TGTGCCAGCGGGCGGGACGGATTAACTCACGAGCAGTACTTC. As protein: CASGRDGLTHEQYF.

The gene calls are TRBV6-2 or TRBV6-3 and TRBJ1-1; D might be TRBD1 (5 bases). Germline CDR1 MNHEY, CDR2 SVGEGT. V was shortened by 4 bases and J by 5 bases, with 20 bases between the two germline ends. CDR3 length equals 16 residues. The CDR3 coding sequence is TGTGCCAGCAGTTCGCTACCGGGAAGCCAGGGAACTGAAGCTTTCTTT. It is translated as CASSSLPGSQGTEAFF.

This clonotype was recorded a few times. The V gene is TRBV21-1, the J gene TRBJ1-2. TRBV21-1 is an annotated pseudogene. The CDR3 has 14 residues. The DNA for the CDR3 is TGTGCCAGCAGCAAAGTCGGCAGTAACTATGGCTACACCTTC. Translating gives CASSKVGSNYGYTF.

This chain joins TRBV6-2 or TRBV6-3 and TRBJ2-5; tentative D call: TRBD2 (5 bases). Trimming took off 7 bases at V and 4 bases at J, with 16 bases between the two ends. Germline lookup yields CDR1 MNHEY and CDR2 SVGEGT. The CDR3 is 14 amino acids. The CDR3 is CASTLIGRGETQYF. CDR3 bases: TGTGCCAGCACCCTGATCGGACGGGGAGAGACCCAGTACTTC.

Here the CDR3 reads CASRRASGGANTQYF. The CDR3 nucleotides are TGTGCCAGTAGACGAGCTAGCGGGGGGGCCAATACGCAGTATTTT. The V gene is TRBV19, the J gene TRBJ2-3, with 12 nucleotides matching TRBD2. Germline V gives CDR1 LNHDA, CDR2 SQIVND (reference sequence). This CDR3 contains 15 residues. V gave up 6 bases and J gave up 7 bases; unmatched junction bases: 8.

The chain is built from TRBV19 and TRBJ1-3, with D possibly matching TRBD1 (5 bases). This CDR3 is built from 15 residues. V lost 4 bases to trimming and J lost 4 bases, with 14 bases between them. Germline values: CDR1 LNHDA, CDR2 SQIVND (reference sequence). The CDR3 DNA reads TGTGCCAGTAGTAGGGGGGAGGCTGGAGGAAACACCATATATTTT. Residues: CASSRGEAGGNTIYF.

CDR3 sequence: CASSLNGAGPQHF. In DNA, the CDR3 is TGTGCCAGCAGTTTAAACGGAGCAGGGCCCCAGCATTTT. The chain couples TRBV28 to TRBJ1-5; D ambiguous. CDR1 is MDHEN and CDR2 is SYDVKM in the germline V gene. The V and J ends lost 2 bases and 9 bases respectively, with 11 bases between them. The CDR3 has 13 amino acids.

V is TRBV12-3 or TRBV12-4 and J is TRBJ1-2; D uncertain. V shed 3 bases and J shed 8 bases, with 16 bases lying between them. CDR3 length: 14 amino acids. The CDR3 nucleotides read TGTGCCAGCAGTTTTTCCGCGACATTGTGGGGCTACACCTTC. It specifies CASSFSATLWGYTF.

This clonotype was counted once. In DNA, the CDR3 is TGTGCCAGCAGCCCTGACAGGGGAGAGACCTACGAGCAGTACTTC. Translating it yields CASSPDRGETYEQYF. V gene TRBV5-6 combines with J gene TRBJ2-7, with 8 bases lining up with TRBD1. Germline loops: CDR1 SGHDT, CDR2 YYEEEE. Trimming removed 4 bases from V and 2 bases from J; junction bases left unmatched: 8. The CDR3 is 15 amino acids.

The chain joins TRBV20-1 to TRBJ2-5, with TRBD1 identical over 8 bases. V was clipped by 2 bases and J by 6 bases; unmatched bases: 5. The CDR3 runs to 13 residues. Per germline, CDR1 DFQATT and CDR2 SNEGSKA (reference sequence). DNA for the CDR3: TGCAGTGCTAGACTACAGGGGGTTCAGACCCAGTACTTC. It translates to CSARLQGVQTQYF.

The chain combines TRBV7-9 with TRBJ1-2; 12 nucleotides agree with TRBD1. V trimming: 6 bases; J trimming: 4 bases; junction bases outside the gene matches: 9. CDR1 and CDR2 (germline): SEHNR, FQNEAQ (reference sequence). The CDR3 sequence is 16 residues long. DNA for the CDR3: TGTGCCAGCAGTGGGACAGGGGGCGCGTCGCCCTATGGCTACACCTTC. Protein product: CASSGTGGASPYGYTF.

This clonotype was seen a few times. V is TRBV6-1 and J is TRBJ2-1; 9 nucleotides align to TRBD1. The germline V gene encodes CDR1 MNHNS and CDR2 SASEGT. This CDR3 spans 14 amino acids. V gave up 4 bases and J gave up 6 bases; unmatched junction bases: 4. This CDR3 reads CASSVSTGGNEQFF. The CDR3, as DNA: TGTGCCAGCAGTGTGTCGACAGGGGGCAATGAGCAGTTCTTC.

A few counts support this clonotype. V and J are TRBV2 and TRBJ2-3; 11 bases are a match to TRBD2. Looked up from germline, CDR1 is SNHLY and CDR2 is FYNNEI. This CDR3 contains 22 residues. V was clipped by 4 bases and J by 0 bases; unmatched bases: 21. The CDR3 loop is CASSGPFSLAGGLGRSTDTQYF. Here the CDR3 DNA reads TGTGCCAGCAGTGGACCCTTCTCCCTAGCGGGGGGACTTGGGCGAAGCACAGATACGCAGTATTTT.

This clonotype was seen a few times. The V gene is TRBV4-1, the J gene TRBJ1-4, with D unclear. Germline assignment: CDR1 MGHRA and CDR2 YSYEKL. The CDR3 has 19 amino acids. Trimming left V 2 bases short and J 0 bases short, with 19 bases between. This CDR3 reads CASSQFAGRTFATNEKLFF. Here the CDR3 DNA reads TGCGCCAGCAGCCAATTCGCCGGACGGACCTTTGCAACTAATGAAAAACTGTTTTTT.

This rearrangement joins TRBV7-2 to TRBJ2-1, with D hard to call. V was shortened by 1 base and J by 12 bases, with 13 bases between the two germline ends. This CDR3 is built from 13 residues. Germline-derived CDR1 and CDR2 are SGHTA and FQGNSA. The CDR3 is CASSLDGLGGQFF. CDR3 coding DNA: TGTGCCAGCAGCTTAGATGGGCTGGGCGGGCAGTTCTTC. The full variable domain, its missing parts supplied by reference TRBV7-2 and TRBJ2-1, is GAGVSQSPSNKVTEKGKDVELRCDPISGHTALYWYRQSLGQGLEFLIYFQGNSAPDKSGLPSDRFSAERTGGSVSTLTIQRTQQEDSAVYLCASSLDGLGGQFFGPGTRLTVL.

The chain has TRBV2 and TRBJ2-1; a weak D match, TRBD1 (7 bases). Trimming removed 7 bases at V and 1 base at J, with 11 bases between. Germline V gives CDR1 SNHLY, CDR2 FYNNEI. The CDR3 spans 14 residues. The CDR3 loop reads CASKEGASYNEQFF. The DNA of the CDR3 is TGTGCCAGCAAGGAGGGGGCTTCCTACAATGAGCAGTTCTTC.

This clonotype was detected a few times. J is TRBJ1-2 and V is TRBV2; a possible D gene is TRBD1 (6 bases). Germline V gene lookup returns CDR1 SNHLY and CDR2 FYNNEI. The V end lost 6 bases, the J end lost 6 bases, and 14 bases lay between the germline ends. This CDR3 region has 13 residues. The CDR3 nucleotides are TGTGCCAGCAGCCCCCCAGGGGTCGATGGCTACACCTTC. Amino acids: CASSPPGVDGYTF.

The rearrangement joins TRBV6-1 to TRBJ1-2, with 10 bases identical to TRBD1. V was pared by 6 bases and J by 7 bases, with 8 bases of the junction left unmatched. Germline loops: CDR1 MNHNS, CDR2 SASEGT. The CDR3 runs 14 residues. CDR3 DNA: TGTGCCAGCAGCCCTGGACAGGGGGGGTCTGGCTACACCTTC. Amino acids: CASSPGQGGSGYTF.

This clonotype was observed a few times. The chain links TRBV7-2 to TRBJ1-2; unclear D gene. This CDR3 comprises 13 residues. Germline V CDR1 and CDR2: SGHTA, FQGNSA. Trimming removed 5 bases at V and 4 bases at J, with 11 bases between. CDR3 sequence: CASSPEKGYGYTF. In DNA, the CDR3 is TGTGCCAGCAGCCCAGAAAAGGGCTATGGCTACACCTTC. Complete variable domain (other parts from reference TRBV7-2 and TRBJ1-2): GAGVSQSPSNKVTEKGKDVELRCDPISGHTALYWYRQSLGQGLEFLIYFQGNSAPDKSGLPSDRFSAERTGGSVSTLTIQRTQQEDSAVYLCASSPEKGYGYTFGSGTRLTVV.

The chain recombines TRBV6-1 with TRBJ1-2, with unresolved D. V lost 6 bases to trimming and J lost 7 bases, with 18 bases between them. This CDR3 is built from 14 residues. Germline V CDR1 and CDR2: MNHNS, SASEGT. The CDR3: CASSVSSGGRGYTF. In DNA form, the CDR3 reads TGTGCCAGCAGCGTGAGTTCGGGTGGACGTGGCTACACCTTC.